The 9 T cell receptor beta chains below come from one sample, sequenced in a study of shared clonotypes between healthy human individuals. Measured with immunoSEQ multiplex PCR; TCRdb has only the in-frame clones, and not every one. Of about 1.5 million clones listed, around 98% were seen once; the top ten hold around 0.45%. The material sequenced was naive CD4+ T cells sorted from blood. Subset noted: CD45RA+ positively selected. These receptor sequences come from a man aged 30-40 years in good health.

The rearrangement links TRBV2 to TRBJ1-4; D ambiguous. CDR1 and CDR2 from the germline V gene are SNHLY and FYNNEI. This CDR3 is built from 15 residues. V gave up 4 bases and J gave up 5 bases, with 14 bases separating them. The CDR3 DNA reads TGTGCCAGCAGTGCCCTCGGTCCATTGAATGAAAAACTGTTTTTT. Translation gives CASSALGPLNEKLFF. Using reference TRBV2 and TRBJ1-4 for the parts outside the CDR3, the full variable domain is EPEVTQTPSHQVTQMGQEVILRCVPISNHLYFYWYRQILGQKVEFLVSFYNNEISEKSEIFDDQFSVERPDGSNFTLKIRSTKLEDSAMYFCASSALGPLNEKLFFGSGTQLSVL.

The rearrangement joins TRBV2 to TRBJ1-2; perhaps TRBD1 as D (5 bases). Per germline, CDR1 SNHLY and CDR2 FYNNEI. The CDR3 length is 14 residues. Trimming took off 2 bases at V and 4 bases at J, with 11 bases between the two ends. The CDR3: CASSERGSFYGYTF. The CDR3 DNA is TGTGCCAGCAGTGAAAGGGGCTCATTCTATGGCTACACCTTC.

V gene TRBV9 combines with J gene TRBJ2-3; possible D gene TRBD2, 6 bases. The CDR3 loop spans 16 amino acids. V lost 0 bases, J lost 0 bases, and 11 bases lay in between. Per the germline V gene, CDR1 is SGDLS and CDR2 is YYNGEE. CDR3 residues: CASSVGTGASTDTQYF. CDR3 nucleotides: TGTGCCAGCAGCGTAGGAACGGGAGCTAGCACAGATACGCAGTATTTT.

V is TRBV10-3 and J is TRBJ2-5; the D call may be TRBD1 or TRBD2 (6 bases each). Deletions cut 0 bases from V and 2 bases from J, with 16 bases between. The CDR3 consists of 17 residues. Germline CDR1 is ENHRY and CDR2 is SYGVKD. In nucleotides, the CDR3 is TGTGCCATCAGTGAGTCCTACCCGGGGGCGGGTCAAGAGACCCAGTACTTC. It encodes CAISESYPGAGQETQYF.

Only one count was recorded for this clone. The chain joins TRBV2 to TRBJ2-1; 7 bases agree with TRBD1. V lost 6 bases to trimming and J lost 4 bases; unmatched junction nucleotides: 9. Germline V lookup: CDR1 SNHLY, CDR2 FYNNEI. This CDR3 has 15 amino acids. The CDR3 protein is CASRAVGGSYNEQFF. As DNA, the CDR3 is TGTGCCAGCAGAGCCGTAGGGGGCTCGTACAATGAGCAGTTCTTC.

V is TRBV28 and J is TRBJ2-3; unclear D gene. Germline V CDR1 and CDR2: MDHEN, SYDVKM. The CDR3 runs 11 residues. Trimming stripped 3 bases from V and 10 bases from J, with 8 bases between. CDR3 nucleotides: TGTGCCAGCAGTTTGGGAAACTCGCAGTATTTT. Protein: CASSLGNSQYF.

The genes are TRBV7-3 and TRBJ2-1; TRBD2 aligns across 11 bases. This CDR3 is built from 16 residues. Unmatched junction bases numbered 6, after V lost 1 base and J lost 7 bases. Germline V gene sequence: CDR1 SGHTA, CDR2 FQGTGA. The CDR3 sequence is CASSLRGTSGSNEQFF. The DNA of the CDR3 is TGTGCCAGCAGCTTAAGAGGCACTAGCGGGAGTAATGAGCAGTTCTTC.

The CDR3 protein is CASSSFTGKGTEAFF. In nucleotides, the CDR3 is TGTGCCAGCAGTTCCTTTACAGGGAAGGGCACTGAAGCTTTCTTT. The rearrangement uses TRBV7-9 and TRBJ1-1, with D perhaps matching TRBD1 (6 bases). The V end was cut by 6 bases, the J end by 4 bases, with 18 bases between. This CDR3 has 15 amino acids. CDR1 is SEHNR, CDR2 FQNEAQ, per germline (reference sequence).

This clone was detected once. The CDR3, as DNA: TGTGCCAGCGACCGGTACGGGGGTAAGGACGAGCAGTACTTC. This sequence encodes CASDRYGGKDEQYF. The chain employs TRBV6-1 and TRBJ2-7; D is perhaps TRBD2 (6 bases). The germline CDR1 and CDR2 sequences are MNHNS and SASEGT. The CDR3 is 14 residues long. V dropped 8 bases and J dropped 5 bases, with 19 bases sitting between them.